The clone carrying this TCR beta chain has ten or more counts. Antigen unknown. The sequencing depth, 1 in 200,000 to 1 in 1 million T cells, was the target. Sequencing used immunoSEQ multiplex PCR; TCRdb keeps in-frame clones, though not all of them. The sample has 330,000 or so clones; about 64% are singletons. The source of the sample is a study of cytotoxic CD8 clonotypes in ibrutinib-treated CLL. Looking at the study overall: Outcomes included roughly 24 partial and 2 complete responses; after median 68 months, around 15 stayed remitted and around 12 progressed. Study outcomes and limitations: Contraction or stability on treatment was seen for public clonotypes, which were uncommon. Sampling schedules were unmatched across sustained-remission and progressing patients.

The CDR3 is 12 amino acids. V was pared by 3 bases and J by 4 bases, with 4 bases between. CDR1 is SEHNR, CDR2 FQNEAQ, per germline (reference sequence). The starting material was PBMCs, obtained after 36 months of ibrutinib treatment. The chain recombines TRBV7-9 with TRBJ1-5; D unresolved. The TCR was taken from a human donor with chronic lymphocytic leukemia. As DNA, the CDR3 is TGTGCCAGCAGCTTTCGAAATCAGCCCCAGCATTTT. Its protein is CASSFRNQPQHF. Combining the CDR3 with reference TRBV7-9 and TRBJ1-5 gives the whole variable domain DTGVSQNPRHKITKRGQNVTFRCDPISEHNRLYWYRQTLGQGPEFLTYFQNEAQLEKSRLLSDRFSAERPKGSFSTLEIQRTEQGDSAMYLCASSFRNQPQHFGDGTRLSIL.